This T cell receptor (beta chain) was documented in a study of blood T cell repertoires in COVID-19. This CDR3 comprises 16 residues. The V segment lost 5 bases and the J segment 0 bases; nucleotides outside the gene matches: 7. Germline V gene sequence: CDR1 MDHEN, CDR2 SYDVKM. The repertoire was sequenced with immunoSEQ multiplex PCR; TCRdb's copy has only in-frame clones and lacks some. The data show 200,000 to 250,000 clones, 88% seen once. Material: peripheral blood. The receptor was isolated from a woman aged 25-40 years with COVID-19, enrolled during active disease. This chain uses TRBV28 with TRBJ2-1; 7 nucleotides line up with TRBD1. The CDR3 DNA reads as TGTGCCAGCAGTAAAGGGGGCCCTAGCTCCTACAATGAGCAGTTCTTC. It codes for CASSKGGPSSYNEQFF.